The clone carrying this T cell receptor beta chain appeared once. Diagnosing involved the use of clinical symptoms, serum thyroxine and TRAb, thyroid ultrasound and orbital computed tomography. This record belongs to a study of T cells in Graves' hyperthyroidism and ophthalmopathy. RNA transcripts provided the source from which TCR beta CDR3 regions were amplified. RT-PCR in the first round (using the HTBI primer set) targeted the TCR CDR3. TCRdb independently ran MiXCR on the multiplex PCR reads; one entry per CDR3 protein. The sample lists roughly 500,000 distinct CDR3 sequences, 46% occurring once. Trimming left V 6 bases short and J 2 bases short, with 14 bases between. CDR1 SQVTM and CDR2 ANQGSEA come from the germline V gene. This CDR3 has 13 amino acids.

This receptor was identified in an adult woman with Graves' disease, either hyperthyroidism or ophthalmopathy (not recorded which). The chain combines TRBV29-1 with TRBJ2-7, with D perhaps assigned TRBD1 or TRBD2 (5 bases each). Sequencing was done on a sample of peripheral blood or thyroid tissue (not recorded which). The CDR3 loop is CSVTGTGPYEQYF. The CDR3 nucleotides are TGCAGCGTCACCGGGACCGGACCCTACGAGCAGTACTTC.